The entry below gives a single T cell receptor beta chain sequence along with its context. Per the original methods: For nucleated cells, counts were estimated from reference gene primer amplification. The data were produced by immunoSEQ multiplex PCR, yet TCRdb's version contains in-frame clones alone and is incomplete. Clonal size and the V and J genes are those of that table, whereas D and trimming came from the DNA. Among nearly 300,000 clones listed, about nine tenths were seen once. This entry belongs to a study of blood T cell repertoires in COVID-19. V dropped 5 bases and J dropped 6; count of bases not matched to a gene: 8. The germline V gene encodes CDR1 SGHTA and CDR2 FQGNSA. CDR3 length: 15 residues.

The J gene is TRBJ1-2, the V gene TRBV7-2; TRBD1 matches 11 bases. Sequenced: PBMCs or T cells enriched from blood (not recorded which). This sequence was found in a woman aged 50 to 65 who had been exposed to COVID-19. The CDR3 reads CASSRNTGQGDGYTF. The CDR3 bases are TGTGCCAGCAGCCGTAATACGGGACAGGGGGATGGCTACACCTTC.